This T cell receptor (beta chain) was observed in a study of cytomegalovirus exposure and HLA in healthy donors. In the study overall: The early release's HLA-typed donors yielded 65 million to 85 million unique TCRs. Study observations and caveats: According to the study, about 180 TCR beta chains were cytomegalovirus-associated. An assumption of roughly uniform sequencing depth across donors underlay the presence/absence analyses.

Of note for this clone: Its target is not known.

The PCR had 60 Vbeta and 13 Jbeta primers. Data came from immunoSEQ multiplex PCR; TCRdb stores just in-frame clones and leaves some out. The data contain about 75,000 clones, around 83% of them seen just once; the ten biggest clones take up about 19%. Sequencing was performed on PBMCs. This TCR derives from a man in his sixties or seventies in good health and CMV-seropositive.

For the CDR3, the DNA is TGTGCCAGCAGAGTCACAGGGAACCGAAAACTGTTTTTT. Translated: CASRVTGNRKLFF. The chain carries TRBV28 and TRBJ1-4; D may be TRBD1 (6 bases). Germline CDR1 is MDHEN and CDR2 is SYDVKM. The CDR3 is made up of 13 amino acids. The V and J ends lost 6 bases and 10 bases respectively, with 15 bases between them. Together with reference TRBV28 and TRBJ1-4, the CDR3 gives the full variable domain: DVKVTQSSRYLVKRTGEKVFLECVQDMDHENMFWYRQDPGLGLRLIYFSYDVKMKEKGDIPEGYSVSREKKERFSLILESASTNQTSMYLCASRVTGNRKLFFGSGTQLSVL.